The clone carrying this TCR beta chain was counted at least ten times. V shed 3 bases and J shed 1 base, with 10 bases lying between them. The CDR3 extends over 15 amino acids. These data belong to a study of T cells after yellow fever vaccination. UMIs were added to TCR cDNA along with a universal primer site when it was made by 5'RACE template switching. TCRdb used MiXCR to reprocess the 5' RACE reads, holding one entry per CDR3 protein. The sample includes about 320,000 distinct CDR3 sequences, approximately 4.5% of them seen just once. Material: PBMCs, obtained 15 days after the yellow fever booster vaccination. The receptor comes from a man between 18 and 35 years old who received the YFV17D yellow fever vaccine. This chain links TRBV12-3 or TRBV12-4 with TRBJ2-1; no reliable D call. CDR3 sequence: CASSFSPRSYNEQFF. CDR3 nucleotide sequence: TGTGCCAGCAGTTTTAGCCCCAGGTCCTACAATGAGCAGTTCTTC.